This T cell receptor beta chain was profiled in a study of identical twins. TCRdb re-called the 5' RACE reads through MiXCR, storing one row per CDR3 protein. The sample has around 510,000 distinct CDR3 sequences; around 15% are singletons. There are 18 residues in the CDR3. Trimming took off 0 bases at V and 2 bases at J, with 16 bases between the two ends. The germline V gene encodes CDR1 MNHEY and CDR2 SVGEGT. This same sample was also taken into another study, of yellow fever vaccine responses in identical twins.

The TCR sequence derives from a woman between 18 and 29 years old in good health. Sequenced: CD4+ T cells sorted from blood. The V call is TRBV6-2 or TRBV6-3, the J call TRBJ2-2, with D perhaps matching TRBD2 (6 bases). The CDR3 here is CASSYSSGSGRNTGELFF. Written as DNA, the CDR3 is TGTGCCAGCAGTTACTCGAGTGGTTCCGGGAGAAACACCGGGGAGCTGTTTTTT.